This T cell receptor beta chain appears in the sequencing data of a study of tissue T cells after allogeneic stem cell transplantation. Findings and limits, study-wide: Across patients, clones rarely overlapped, yet motif clusters were shared tissue-specifically.

Time point described: mouse harvest day 14 after allogeneic transplant. Each mouse received 10^7 T-cell-depleted marrow cells plus 10^6 splenic CD5+ T cells by tail vein. B6 (H2b) cells into BALB/c (H2d) mice; tissues taken at day 7 or 14. The V gene lost 3 bases and the J gene lost 0 bases, with 2 bases spanning the gap. This CDR3 comprises 13 residues. Germline CDR1 KGHPV, CDR2 FQNQEV (reference sequence). Notes on this clone: The antigen remains unidentified. All gene names here are mouse names. The CDR3 end falls 1 residue outside the read, so it is completed with the germline J gene.

Using immunoSEQ multiplex PCR, the repertoire was profiled, and TCRdb retains in-frame clones only, with some absent. This table has 2,000 to 2,500 clones, around 50% appearing once. This clonotype originated in a female BALB/c mouse given C57BL/6 T cells with graft-versus-host disease after an allogeneic hematopoietic cell transplant. The V and J genes are TRBV26 and TRBJ1-4; no firm D call. The sequencing input was gut tissue. CDR3 in amino acids: CASSLVSNERLFF. Incomplete CDR3 DNA: TGTGCCAGCAGTCTAGTTTCCAACGAAAGATTATTT.